Sequencing of this TCR beta chain was carried out in a study of shared clonotypes between healthy human individuals. Study background: Plates per donor: three CD4 naive, three CD4 memory, two CD8 naive, one CD8 memory.

The naive CD8 population came from CD45RO-negative cells selected for CCR7, without terminally differentiated effector memory CD45RA+ cells. The CDR3 is 13 amino acids. V lost 3 bases to trimming and J lost 4 bases, with 7 bases between them. The V gene's germline CDR1 is MDHEN and CDR2 SYDVKM. Profiling relied on immunoSEQ multiplex PCR, and the TCRdb table lists in-frame clones only, not all of them. The sample includes millions of clones, about 94% of them seen just once. V and J are TRBV28 and TRBJ2-1; no clear D gene. Sequenced sample: naive CD8+ T cells sorted from blood. This clonotype was sampled from a man aged 18 to 35 in good health. The CDR3 DNA is TGTGCCAGCAGTTTGGCCTTTTACAATGAGCAGTTCTTC. It encodes CASSLAFYNEQFF.